Below, 5 T cell receptor beta chains from the same sample are listed, as sequenced in a study of OX40 agonist ivuxolimab in advanced cancers. Clones were sequenced by immunoSEQ multiplex PCR, and TCRdb holds only the in-frame ones, with some missing. The repertoire consists of 50,000 to 70,000 clones, with roughly nine tenths occurring once and the leading ten covering around 0.78%. Sequencing used CD4+ or CD8+ T cells sorted from blood, obtained in a trial of the OX40 agonist ivuxolimab. These receptors were obtained from an adult with an advanced solid tumor such as melanoma, head and neck, liver or kidney cancer.

This rearrangement joins TRBV5-1 to TRBJ2-1; 9 nucleotides match TRBD2. The V gene's germline CDR1 is SGHRS and CDR2 YFSETQ. The V gene end was trimmed by 4 bases and the J gene end by 7 bases; junction bases not matched to a gene: 6. This CDR3 contains 14 residues. CDR3 in amino acids: CASSTASGMNEQFF. CDR3 DNA: TGCGCCAGCAGCACTGCTAGCGGGATGAATGAGCAGTTCTTC.

The rearrangement links TRBV5-1 to TRBJ2-7; 9 bases map to TRBD1. The CDR3 is made up of 13 amino acids. The ends lost 7 bases at V and 4 bases at J; junction bases unmatched: 6. Germline V CDR1 and CDR2: SGHRS, YFSETQ. The CDR3 is CASGSGTGYEQYF. The CDR3 nucleotides read TGCGCCAGCGGGTCCGGGACAGGGTACGAGCAGTACTTC.

This chain connects TRBV19 to TRBJ2-3; D unclear. The CDR3 totals 15 residues. The V gene's germline CDR1 is LNHDA and CDR2 SQIVND (reference sequence). Trimming stripped 1 base from V and 9 bases from J, with 17 bases between. The CDR3, as DNA: TGTGCCAGTAGTATAGGGGCAGTCTTCAAGTCAACGCAGTATTTT. Translation: CASSIGAVFKSTQYF.

V and J are TRBV29-1 and TRBJ1-2; no firm D call. This CDR3 is built from 12 residues. Germline V gene sequence: CDR1 SQVTM, CDR2 ANQGSEA. Trimming stripped 3 bases from V and 5 bases from J, with 10 bases between. DNA for the CDR3: TGCAGCGTTGAGGCTGAAGGTTATGGCTACACCTTC. Protein product: CSVEAEGYGYTF.

This rearrangement joins TRBV5-1 to TRBJ2-7, with D unresolved. The CDR3 spans 12 residues. Germline V lookup: CDR1 SGHRS, CDR2 YFSETQ. V lost 7 bases and J lost 1, with 9 bases in between. CDR3 in amino acids: CASGGLSYEQYF. In DNA form, the CDR3 reads TGCGCCAGCGGCGGTCTTTCCTACGAGCAGTACTTC.